Below, 12 T cell receptor beta chains from the same sample are listed, as sequenced in a study of blood T cell repertoires in COVID-19. Using immunoSEQ multiplex PCR, the repertoire was profiled, and TCRdb retains in-frame clones only, with some absent. This table has around 130,000 clones, around 90% appearing once. Source material: peripheral blood. Receptors originate from a woman older than 75 with acute or convalescent COVID-19.

This chain joins TRBV19 and TRBJ2-3; D is possibly TRBD1 (6 bases). The germline V gene encodes CDR1 LNHDA and CDR2 SQIVND (reference sequence). The length of the CDR3 is 15 residues. V dropped 6 bases and J dropped 2 bases, with 15 bases sitting between them. CDR3 loop: CASSNRATVTDTQYF. The CDR3 region has the DNA TGTGCCAGTAGCAACAGGGCCACGGTCACAGATACGCAGTATTTT. The full variable domain, its missing parts supplied by reference TRBV19 and TRBJ2-3, is DGGITQSPKYLFRKEGQNVTLSCEQNLNHDAMYWYRQDPGQGLRLIYYSQIVNDFQKGDIAEGYSVSREKKESFPLTVTSAQKNPTAFYLCASSNRATVTDTQYFGPGTRLTVL.

This clone was counted once. The chain employs TRBV5-6 and TRBJ2-1; 8 bases are a match to TRBD2. From germline, CDR1 is SGHDT and CDR2 YYEEEE. The CDR3 length is 18 residues. V shed 3 bases, J shed 4 bases, and the junction held 15 bases outside the gene matches. The CDR3 nucleotides are TGTGCCAGCAGCTACCGGGAGGGTGCGAGCTTCCGTTACAATGAGCAGTTCTTC. Translating it yields CASSYREGASFRYNEQFF.

The rearrangement joins TRBV11-2 to TRBJ2-7; 7 bases agree with TRBD2. Trimming took 4 bases from V and 2 from J; bases not matched to a gene: 8. The germline V gene has CDR1 SGHAT and CDR2 FQNNGV. The CDR3 sequence is 15 residues long. CDR3 residues: CASSSPSSGTYEQYF. The CDR3 bases are TGTGCCAGCAGCTCTCCGTCTAGCGGTACCTACGAGCAGTACTTC.

The chain has TRBV7-2 and TRBJ2-3; 8 bases are a match to TRBD2. Trimming cost V 1 base and J 6 bases; bases outside gene matches: 12. This CDR3 is built from 17 residues. The V gene's germline CDR1 is SGHTA and CDR2 FQGNSA. CDR3 coding DNA: TGTGCCAGCAGCTTAGTAGCGGGGAATTTAGTTATGGATACGCAGTATTTT. Translating gives CASSLVAGNLVMDTQYF.

This clone was counted once. The V gene is TRBV6-1, the J gene TRBJ2-2; 9 bases map to TRBD1. This CDR3 is 16 amino acids long. The J segment lost 6 bases and the V segment lost 4 bases, leaving 9 bases of the junction unmatched. CDR1 MNHNS and CDR2 SASEGT come from the germline V gene. The CDR3 protein is CASSAPGQGVAGELFF. CDR3 in DNA: TGTGCCAGCAGTGCCCCGGGACAGGGTGTAGCCGGGGAGCTGTTTTTT.

The chain carries TRBV14 and TRBJ2-5; no clear D. CDR1 is SGHDN, CDR2 FVKESK, per germline. The V end lost 3 bases, the J end lost 4 bases, and 9 bases lay between the germline ends. This CDR3 contains 13 residues. The CDR3 nucleotides are TGTGCCAGCAGCCAGCTTGGAGTAGAGACCCAGTACTTC. Protein: CASSQLGVETQYF.

This clone was found a few times. The rearrangement links TRBV5-1 to TRBJ1-2, with TRBD1 as a possible D gene (5 bases). This CDR3 spans 14 amino acids. V was cut by 0 bases and J by 6 bases, with 12 bases left in between. Germline CDR1 is SGHRS and CDR2 is YFSETQ. CDR3 protein: CASSLAGGFDGYTF. CDR3 DNA sequence: TGCGCCAGCAGCTTGGCCGGGGGGTTCGATGGCTACACCTTC.

A single count supports this clone. The V gene is TRBV14, the J gene TRBJ1-4, with 10 bases lining up with TRBD1. CDR3 length: 18 amino acids. Germline trimming cut 4 bases from V and 0 bases from J; bases unmatched to any gene: 8. Germline CDR1 is SGHDN and CDR2 is FVKESK. As DNA, the CDR3 is TGTGCCAGCAGCCGTTGGGACAGGGGATCTGCAACTAATGAAAAACTGTTTTTT. Amino acid sequence: CASSRWDRGSATNEKLFF. Full variable domain (outside the CDR3, taken from reference TRBV14 and TRBJ1-4): EAGVTQFPSHSVIEKGQTVTLRCDPISGHDNLYWYRRVMGKEIKFLLHFVKESKQDESGMPNNRFLAERTGGTYSTLKVQPAELEDSGVYFCASSRWDRGSATNEKLFFGSGTQLSVL.

The rearrangement uses TRBV2 and TRBJ1-1; 7 bases are shared with TRBD1. The V gene's germline CDR1 is SNHLY and CDR2 FYNNEI. The CDR3 consists of 14 residues. The V and J ends lost 7 bases and 4 bases, in that order; junction bases with no gene match: 9. CDR3 nucleotides: TGTGCCAGCACCCTGTCAGGGGGGACCACTGAAGCTTTCTTT. Residues: CASTLSGGTTEAFF.

The chain joins TRBV19 to TRBJ1-2; tentatively, D is TRBD1 (5 bases). Germline CDR1 reads LNHDA; CDR2 reads SQIVND (reference sequence). The CDR3 runs to 12 residues. Trimming left V 11 bases short and J 8 bases short, with 18 bases between. Here the CDR3 DNA reads TGTGCCTCCCATGCAGGGAAGTACGGCTACACCTTC. Translated, it gives CASHAGKYGYTF.

A few counts support this clone. In nucleotides, the CDR3 is TGTGCCAGCAGGGCGACAGGGGACGATGGCTACACCTTC. Its translation: CASRATGDDGYTF. The rearrangement joins TRBV6-6 to TRBJ1-2; 8 positions agree with TRBD1. This CDR3 has 13 residues. Germline V gene lookup returns CDR1 MNHNY and CDR2 SVGAGI (reference sequence). V trimming: 6 bases; J trimming: 6 bases; junction bases outside the gene matches: 6.

The CDR3 spells CASSSADRYNQPQHF. The CDR3 region has the DNA TGCGCCAGCAGCTCGGCAGACAGGTACAATCAGCCCCAGCATTTT. The chain couples TRBV5-1 to TRBJ1-5, with D possibly matching TRBD1 (6 bases). Germline V lookup: CDR1 SGHRS, CDR2 YFSETQ. Trimming took 3 bases from V and 3 from J, leaving 13 bases between them. This CDR3 spans 15 amino acids.